These T cell receptor beta chains were read from a single sample in a study of regulatory T cells in long-lasting Graves disease. TCRdb fed the multiplex PCR reads into MiXCR, producing one record per CDR3 protein. The profile shows roughly 500,000 distinct CDR3 sequences, roughly 21% of them singletons. The sequenced sample was peripheral blood mononuclear cells (PBMCs), obtained when the disease was refractory, from a patient treated with antithyroid drugs. The receptors here all came from a female donor with Graves disease. Both conserved end residues are part of each CDR3. Fields, in order: D gene, J gene, CDR3 length, V gene, clone size, CDR3 protein, CDR3 DNA. A D gene is named only where the DNA matches it firmly. Clone size, where shown, is once, few, many, or a class for clones that have expanded.

>.|TRBJ2-3|14|TRBV11-2|.
CASSLEVITDTQYF
TGTGCCAGCAGCTTAGAAGTCATCACAGATACGCAGTATTTT
>TRBD2|TRBJ2-2|15|TRBV20-1|once
CSATGVAGGTGELFF
TGCAGTGCTACTGGGGTAGCGGGGGGCACCGGGGAGCTGTTTTTT
>TRBD2|TRBJ2-7|12|TRBV4-1|few
CASSHLAGEQYF
TGCGCCAGCAGCCACTTAGCGGGAGAGCAGTACTTC
>TRBD2|TRBJ2-3|14|TRBV28|.
CASSPSGDTDTQYF
TGTGCCAGCAGTCCAAGCGGGGATACAGATACGCAGTATTTT
>TRBD1|TRBJ2-7|13|TRBV6-2/TRBV6-3|.
CASSYTGTAWQYF
TGTGCCAGCAGTTACACCGGGACAGCCTGGCAGTACTTC
>.|TRBJ2-3|14|TRBV7-2|few
CASSLRAQGDTQYF
TGTGCCAGCAGTCTTAGGGCACAGGGAGATACGCAGTATTTT
>.|TRBJ2-5|15|TRBV7-9|many
CASSSRPWDGETQYF
TGTGCCAGCAGCTCCAGACCGTGGGATGGGGAGACCCAGTACTTC
>.|TRBJ2-7|13|TRBV28|many
CASSDPGDYEQYF
TGTGCCAGCAGTGACCCAGGGGACTACGAGCAGTACTTC
>.|TRBJ1-4|14|TRBV2|many
CASSVGPPNEKLFF
TGTGCCAGCAGTGTAGGCCCTCCTAATGAAAAACTGTTTTTT
>.|TRBJ1-1|14|TRBV7-2|many
CASSLEEGSTEAFF
TGTGCCAGCAGCTTAGAGGAGGGGAGCACTGAAGCTTTCTTT
>TRBD2|TRBJ2-5|14|TRBV6-2/TRBV6-3|many
CASRPAGGVETQYF
TGTGCCAGCAGACCGGCGGGGGGCGTCGAGACCCAGTACTTC
>TRBD1|TRBJ2-7|18|TRBV19|few
CASSITAAPGQGFYEQYF
TGTGCCAGTAGTATCACTGCCGCCCCCGGACAGGGCTTCTACGAGCAGTACTTC
>TRBD2|TRBJ2-1|21|TRBV6-9|.
CASSYALWTSGRSGTYNEQFF
TGTGCCAGCAGTTACGCGCTCTGGACTAGCGGTAGGAGTGGCACCTACAATGAGCAGTTCTTC